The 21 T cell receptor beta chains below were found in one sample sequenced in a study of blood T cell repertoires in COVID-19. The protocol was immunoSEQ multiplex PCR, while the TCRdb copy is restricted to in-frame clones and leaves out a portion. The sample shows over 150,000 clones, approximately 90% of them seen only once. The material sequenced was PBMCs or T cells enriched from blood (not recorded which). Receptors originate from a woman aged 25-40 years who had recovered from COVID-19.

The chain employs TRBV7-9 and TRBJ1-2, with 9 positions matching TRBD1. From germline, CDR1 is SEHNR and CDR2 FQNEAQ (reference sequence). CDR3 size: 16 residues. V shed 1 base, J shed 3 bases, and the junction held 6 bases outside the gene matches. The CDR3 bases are TGTGCCAGCAGCTTAGTGGACAGGGGAGGAGACTATGGCTACACCTTC. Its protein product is CASSLVDRGGDYGYTF. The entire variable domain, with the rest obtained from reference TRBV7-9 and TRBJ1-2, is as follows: DTGVSQNPRHKITKRGQNVTFRCDPISEHNRLYWYRQTLGQGPEFLTYFQNEAQLEKSRLLSDRFSAERPKGSFSTLEIQRTEQGDSAMYLCASSLVDRGGDYGYTFGSGTRLTVV.

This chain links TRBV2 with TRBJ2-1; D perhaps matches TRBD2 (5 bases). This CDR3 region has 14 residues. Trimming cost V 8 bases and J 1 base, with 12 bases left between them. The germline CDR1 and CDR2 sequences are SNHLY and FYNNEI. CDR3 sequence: CASFMDWSYNEQFF. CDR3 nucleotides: TGTGCCAGCTTCATGGACTGGTCCTACAATGAGCAGTTCTTC.

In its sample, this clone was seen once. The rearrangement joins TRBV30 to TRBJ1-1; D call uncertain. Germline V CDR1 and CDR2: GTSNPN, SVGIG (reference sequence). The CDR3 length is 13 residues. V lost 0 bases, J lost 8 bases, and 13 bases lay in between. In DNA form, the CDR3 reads TGTGCCTGGAGTGTAGGAGGAGTTGACGAAGCTTTCTTT. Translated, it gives CAWSVGGVDEAFF.

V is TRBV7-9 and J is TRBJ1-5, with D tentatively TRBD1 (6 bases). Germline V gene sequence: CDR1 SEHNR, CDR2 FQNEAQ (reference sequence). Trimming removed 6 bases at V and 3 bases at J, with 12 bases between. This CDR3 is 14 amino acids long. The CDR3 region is CASRPDSPNQPQHF. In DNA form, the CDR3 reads TGTGCCAGCAGGCCGGACAGCCCCAATCAGCCCCAGCATTTT.

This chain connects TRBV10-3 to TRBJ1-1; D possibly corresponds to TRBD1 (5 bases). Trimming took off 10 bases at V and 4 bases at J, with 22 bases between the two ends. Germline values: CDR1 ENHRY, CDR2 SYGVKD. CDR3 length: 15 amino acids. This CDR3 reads CATRRLTDSSTEAFF. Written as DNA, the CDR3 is TGTGCCACCCGCCGACTCACAGACAGCAGCACTGAAGCTTTCTTT.

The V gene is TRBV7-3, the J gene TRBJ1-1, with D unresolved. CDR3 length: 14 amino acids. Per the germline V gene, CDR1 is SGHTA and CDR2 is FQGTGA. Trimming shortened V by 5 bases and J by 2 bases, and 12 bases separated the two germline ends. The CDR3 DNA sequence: TGTGCCAGCAGCACCCGGGGAGAAAACACTGAAGCTTTCTTT. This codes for CASSTRGENTEAFF.

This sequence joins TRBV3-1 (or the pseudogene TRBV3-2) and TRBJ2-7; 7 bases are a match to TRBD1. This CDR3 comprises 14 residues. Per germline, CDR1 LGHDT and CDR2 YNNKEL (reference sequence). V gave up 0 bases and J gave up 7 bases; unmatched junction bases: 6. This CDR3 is CASSQEDRAREQYF. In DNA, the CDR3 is TGTGCCAGCAGCCAAGAAGACAGGGCGAGGGAGCAGTACTTC.

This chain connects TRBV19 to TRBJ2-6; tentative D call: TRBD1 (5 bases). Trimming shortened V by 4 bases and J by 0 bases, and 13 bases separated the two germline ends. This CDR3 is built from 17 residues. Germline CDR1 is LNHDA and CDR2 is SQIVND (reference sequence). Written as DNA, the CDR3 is TGTGCCAGTAGTAGTAGCAGGGCCCTCTCTGGGGCCAACGTCCTGACTTTC. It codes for CASSSSRALSGANVLTF.

The CDR3 loop reads CASSLDTGGGTDTQYF. Written as DNA, the CDR3 is TGTGCCAGCAGCTTAGATACGGGGGGGGGCACAGATACGCAGTATTTT. The rearrangement joins TRBV7-2 to TRBJ2-3; TRBD2 matches 8 bases. The CDR3 loop spans 16 amino acids. CDR1 is SGHTA, CDR2 FQGNSA, per germline. V lost 1 base to trimming and J lost 1 base; unmatched junction nucleotides: 4.

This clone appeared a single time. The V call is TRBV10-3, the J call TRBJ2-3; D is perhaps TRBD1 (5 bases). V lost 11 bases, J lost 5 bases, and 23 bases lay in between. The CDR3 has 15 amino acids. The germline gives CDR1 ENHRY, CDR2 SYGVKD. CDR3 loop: CASGIAARWVDTQYF. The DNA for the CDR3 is TGTGCCTCAGGGATCGCGGCTAGATGGGTAGATACGCAGTATTTT.

The CDR3 protein is CASSHRDKTEAFF. CDR3 sequence (DNA): TGCGCCAGCAGCCACCGGGACAAAACTGAAGCTTTCTTT. The V call is TRBV4-3, the J call TRBJ1-1, with D tentatively TRBD1 (6 bases). Trimming left V 3 bases short and J 5 bases short, with 10 bases between. The CDR3 has 13 residues. Germline V lookup: CDR1 LGHNA, CDR2 YSLEER.

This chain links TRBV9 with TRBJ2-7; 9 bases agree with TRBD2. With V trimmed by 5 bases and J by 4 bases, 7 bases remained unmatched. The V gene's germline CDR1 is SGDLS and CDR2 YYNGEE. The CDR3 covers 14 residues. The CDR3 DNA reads TGTGCCAGCAGAGGTAGCGGGGGAACTTACGAGCAGTACTTC. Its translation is CASRGSGGTYEQYF.

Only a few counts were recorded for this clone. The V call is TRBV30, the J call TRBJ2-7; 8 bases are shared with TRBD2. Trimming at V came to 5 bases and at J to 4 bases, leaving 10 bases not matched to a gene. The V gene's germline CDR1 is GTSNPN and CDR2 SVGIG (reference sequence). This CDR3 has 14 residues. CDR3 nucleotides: TGTGCCTGGTCCACCGGGACTAGAGGGTACGAGCAGTACTTC. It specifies CAWSTGTRGYEQYF.

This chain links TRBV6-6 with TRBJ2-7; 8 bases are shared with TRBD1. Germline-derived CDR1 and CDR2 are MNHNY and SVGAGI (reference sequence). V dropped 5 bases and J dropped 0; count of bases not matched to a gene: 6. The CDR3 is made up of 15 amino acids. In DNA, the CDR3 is TGTGCCAGCAGTGGGGACAGGCGAAGCTCCTACGAGCAGTACTTC. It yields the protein CASSGDRRSSYEQYF.

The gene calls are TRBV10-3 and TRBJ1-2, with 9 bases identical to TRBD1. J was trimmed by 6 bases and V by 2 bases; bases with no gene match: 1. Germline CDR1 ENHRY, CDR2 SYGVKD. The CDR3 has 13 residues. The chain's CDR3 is CAISETGGNGYTF. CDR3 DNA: TGTGCCATCAGTGAGACAGGGGGCAATGGCTACACCTTC.

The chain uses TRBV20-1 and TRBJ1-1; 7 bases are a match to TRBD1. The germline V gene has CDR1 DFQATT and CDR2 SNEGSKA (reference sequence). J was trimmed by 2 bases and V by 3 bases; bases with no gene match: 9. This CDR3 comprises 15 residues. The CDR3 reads CSASTDREENTEAFF. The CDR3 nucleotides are TGCAGTGCTAGTACCGACAGGGAAGAAAACACTGAAGCTTTCTTT.

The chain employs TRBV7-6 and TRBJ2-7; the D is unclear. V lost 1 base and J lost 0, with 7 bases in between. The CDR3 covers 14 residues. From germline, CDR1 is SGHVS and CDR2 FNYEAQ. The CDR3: CASSLGLLSYEQYF. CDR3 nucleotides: TGTGCCAGCAGCTTAGGACTTCTCTCCTACGAGCAGTACTTC.

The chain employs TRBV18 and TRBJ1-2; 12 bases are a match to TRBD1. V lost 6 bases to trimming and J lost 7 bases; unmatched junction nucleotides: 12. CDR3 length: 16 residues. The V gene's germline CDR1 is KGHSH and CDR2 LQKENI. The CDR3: CASSPSTGQGARGYTF. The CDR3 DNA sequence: TGTGCCAGCTCCCCATCGACGGGACAGGGGGCTCGTGGCTACACCTTC. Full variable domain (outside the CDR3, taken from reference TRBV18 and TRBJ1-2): NAGVMQNPRHLVRRRGQEARLRCSPMKGHSHVYWYRQLPEEGLKFMVYLQKENIIDESGMPKERFSAEFPKEGPSILRIQQVVRGDSAAYFCASSPSTGQGARGYTFGSGTRLTVV.

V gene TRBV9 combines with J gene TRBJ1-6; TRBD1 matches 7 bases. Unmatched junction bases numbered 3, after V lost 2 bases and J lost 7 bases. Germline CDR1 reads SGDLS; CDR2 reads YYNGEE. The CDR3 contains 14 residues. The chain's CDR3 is CASSVGQINSPLHF. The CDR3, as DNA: TGTGCCAGCAGCGTGGGACAGATAAATTCACCCCTCCACTTT.

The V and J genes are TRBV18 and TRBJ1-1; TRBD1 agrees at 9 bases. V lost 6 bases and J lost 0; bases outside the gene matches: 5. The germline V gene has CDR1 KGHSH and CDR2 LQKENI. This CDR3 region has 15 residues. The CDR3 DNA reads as TGTGCCAGCTCCCTCGGGACAGGGTTGAACACTGAAGCTTTCTTT. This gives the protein CASSLGTGLNTEAFF.

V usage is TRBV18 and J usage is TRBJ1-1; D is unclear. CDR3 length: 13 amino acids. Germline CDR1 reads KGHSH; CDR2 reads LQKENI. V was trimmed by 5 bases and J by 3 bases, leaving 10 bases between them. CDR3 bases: TGTGCCAGCTCAAGCCAGGTGGACACTGAAGCTTTCTTT. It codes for CASSSQVDTEAFF.